This T cell receptor (beta chain) was retrieved from a study of T-cell memory formation after mild COVID-19. Study-wide results and limits: Several responding clones turned up in pre-infection memory, indicating that cross-reactive memory may have taken part.

TCRdb used MiXCR to reprocess the 5' RACE reads, holding one entry per CDR3 protein. Found here are approximately 150,000 distinct CDR3 sequences, 14% of them singletons; the top ten hold 12% to 15%. From germline, CDR1 is SQVTM and CDR2 ANQGSEA. Trimming cost V 6 bases and J 0 bases; bases outside gene matches: 4. CDR3 length equals 15 residues. Many counts were recorded for this clonotype. Its antigen is as yet unknown. Sequences were obtained from PBMCs or a T cell subset sorted from them (not recorded which). The chain recombines TRBV29-1 with TRBJ2-6; 8 bases line up with TRBD2. The sequence was obtained from an adult woman who had mild COVID-19 (a few samples of this study predate the infection). Cell type and time point are not known. The CDR3 is CSVGSGGSGANVLTF. CDR3 DNA: TGCAGCGTCGGGAGCGGGGGCTCTGGGGCCAACGTCCTGACTTTC.